This T cell receptor (beta chain) derives from a study of Ad26.COV2.S vaccination and SARS-CoV-2 variants. Study-wide background: Sample donor was a member of the COV1001 Ad26.COV2.S trial arm. The authors gave Ad26.COV2.S intramuscularly, either once or twice 56 days apart. Overall study results and limits: Those who received vaccine or placebo ended up with similar non-spike TCR breadth.

Regarding this clone: Its antigen is unidentified.

Profiled with immunoSEQ multiplex PCR; TCRdb holds only in-frame clones, not every one. The sample yields over 400,000 clones, roughly nine tenths seen once. Treatment defined: 15 to 20 received Ad26.COV2.S at low or high dose, single or two shots; about 5 received placebo; per-sample allocation not given. Sample collection was performed on day 63 after the first vaccine or placebo injection. Ad26 vector vaccine expressed Wuhan-strain SARS-CoV-2 spike. The CDR3 extends over 15 amino acids. Germline CDR1 reads MDHEN; CDR2 reads SYDVKM. V was shortened by 3 bases and J by 7 bases, with 13 bases between the two germline ends.

This TCR came from a person between 18 and 60 years old who received the Ad26.COV2.S COVID-19 vaccine or a placebo. The sequencing used peripheral blood, collected in a trial of Ad26.COV2.S vaccine versus placebo. The chain has TRBV28 and TRBJ1-6; D not certain. The CDR3: CASSFAGLSNSPLHF. The CDR3, as DNA: TGTGCCAGCAGTTTCGCGGGCCTTTCCAATTCACCCCTCCACTTT.